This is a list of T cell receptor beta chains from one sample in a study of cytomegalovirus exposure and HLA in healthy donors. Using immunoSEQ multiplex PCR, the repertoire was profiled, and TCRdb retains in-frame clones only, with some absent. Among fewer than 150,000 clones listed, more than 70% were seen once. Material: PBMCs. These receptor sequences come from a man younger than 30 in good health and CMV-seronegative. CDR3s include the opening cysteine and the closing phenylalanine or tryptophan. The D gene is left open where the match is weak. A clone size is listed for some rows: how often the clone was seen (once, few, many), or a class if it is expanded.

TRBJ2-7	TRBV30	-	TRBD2	CAWSGQAGTSGGFPYEQYF	TGTGCCTGGAGTGGTCAAGCCGGGACTAGCGGGGGGTTTCCCTACGAGCAGTACTTC
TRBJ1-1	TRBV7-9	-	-	CASRSRTGVVNTEAFF	TGTGCCAGCAGGTCAAGGACGGGGGTTGTGAACACTGAAGCTTTCTTT
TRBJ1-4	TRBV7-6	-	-	CASSPIKGTGYEKLFF	TGTGCCAGCAGCCCGATCAAGGGGACTGGATATGAAAAACTGTTTTTT
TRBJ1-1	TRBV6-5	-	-	CASSYSGGGSEAFF	TGTGCCAGCAGTTACTCGGGAGGGGGGTCTGAAGCTTTCTTT
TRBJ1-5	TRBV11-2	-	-	CASSPDGGNQPQHF	TGTGCCAGCAGCCCTGACGGGGGCAATCAGCCCCAGCATTTT
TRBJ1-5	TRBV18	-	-	CASSPGSGDNQPQHF	TGTGCCAGCTCACCAGGGTCGGGGGACAATCAGCCCCAGCATTTT
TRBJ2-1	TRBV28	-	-	CATTVGGTGNEQFF	TGTGCCACCACAGTTGGCGGGACCGGGAATGAGCAGTTCTTC
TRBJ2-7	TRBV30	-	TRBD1	CAWSGTGEQYF	TGTGCCTGGAGTGGGACAGGCGAGCAGTACTTC
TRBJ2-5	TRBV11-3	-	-	CASSLAEETQYF	TGTGCCAGCAGCTTAGCGGAAGAGACCCAGTACTTC
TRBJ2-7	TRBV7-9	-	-	CASSLTGPGDEQYF	TGTGCCAGCAGCTTAACCGGGCCGGGGGACGAGCAGTACTTC
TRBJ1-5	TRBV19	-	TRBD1	CASSIFGTGDQPQHF	TGTGCCAGTAGTATCTTTGGGACAGGCGATCAGCCCCAGCATTTT
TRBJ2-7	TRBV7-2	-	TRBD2	CASSLERGVYEQYF	TGTGCCAGCAGCTTAGAGCGGGGGGTTTACGAGCAGTACTTC
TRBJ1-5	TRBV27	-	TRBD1	CASATTGTAAVYSNQPQHF	TGTGCCAGCGCTACGACCGGGACAGCAGCCGTATATAGCAATCAGCCCCAGCATTTT
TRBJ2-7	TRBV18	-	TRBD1	CASSPPRDRKLYEQYF	TGTGCCAGCTCACCACCCCGGGACAGAAAATTATACGAGCAGTACTTC
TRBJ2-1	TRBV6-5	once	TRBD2	CASTHGTSGGREQFF	TGTGCCAGCACCCACGGCACTAGCGGAGGTAGGGAGCAGTTCTTC
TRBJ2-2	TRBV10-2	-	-	CASSTTDTGELFF	TGCGCCAGCAGTACAACAGACACCGGGGAGCTGTTTTTT
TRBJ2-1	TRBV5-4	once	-	CASSLDTTVNEQFF	TGTGCCAGCAGCTTGGATACGACAGTCAATGAGCAGTTCTTC
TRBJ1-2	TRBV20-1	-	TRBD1	CSGDSYGYTF	TGCAGTGGGGACAGCTATGGCTACACCTTC
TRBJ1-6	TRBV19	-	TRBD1	CASSIVTGRSPLHF	TGTGCCAGTAGTATAGTGACAGGGAGATCACCCCTCCACTTT
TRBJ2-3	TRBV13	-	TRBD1	CASRGQGRADTQYF	TGTGCCAGCCGGGGACAGGGGCGGGCAGATACGCAGTATTTT
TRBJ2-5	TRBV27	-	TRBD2	CASRSRDGRAVETQYF	TGTGCCAGCAGATCACGGGACGGGAGGGCTGTGGAGACCCAGTACTTC
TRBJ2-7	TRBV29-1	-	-	CSVPSGRAYEQYF	TGCAGCGTTCCCTCGGGCAGGGCCTACGAGCAGTACTTC
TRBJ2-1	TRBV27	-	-	CASSKLNGEQFF	TGTGCCAGCAGTAAACTAAACGGTGAGCAGTTCTTC
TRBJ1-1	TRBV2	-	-	CASHSGFTEAFF	TGTGCCAGCCACTCAGGGTTCACTGAAGCTTTCTTT
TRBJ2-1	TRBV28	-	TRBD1	CASLEGQAFYNEQFF	TGTGCCAGCCTTGAGGGACAGGCATTTTACAATGAGCAGTTCTTC
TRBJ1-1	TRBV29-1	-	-	CSVIGPGSNTEAFF	TGCAGCGTCATAGGGCCAGGGTCGAACACTGAAGCTTTCTTT
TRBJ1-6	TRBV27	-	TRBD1	CASREDRGYSPLHF	TGTGCCAGCAGAGAAGACAGGGGCTATTCACCCCTCCACTTT
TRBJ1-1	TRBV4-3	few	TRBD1	CASSQVIGTERAFF	TGCGCCAGCAGCCAAGTCATTGGGACAGAAAGAGCTTTCTTT
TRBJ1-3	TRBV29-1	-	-	CSVLEARNTIYF	TGCAGCGTTCTGGAGGCTCGAAACACCATATATTTT
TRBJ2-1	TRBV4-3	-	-	CASSHNRELFNEQFF	TGCGCCAGCAGCCACAACAGGGAGCTTTTTAATGAGCAGTTCTTC
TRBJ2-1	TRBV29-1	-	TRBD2	CSAPRLAGTNEQFF	TGCAGCGCCCCACGGTTAGCGGGGACCAATGAGCAGTTCTTC
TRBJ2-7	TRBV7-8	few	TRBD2	CASSPHRTSRSPEQYF	TGTGCCAGCAGCCCACACAGGACTAGCCGTTCCCCCGAGCAGTACTTC
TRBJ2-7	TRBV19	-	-	CASSKQGSSYEQYF	TGTGCCAGTAGCAAACAGGGATCCTCCTACGAGCAGTACTTC
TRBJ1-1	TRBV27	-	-	CASRPAGMTGPEAFF	TGTGCCAGCAGACCCGCAGGGATGACAGGACCTGAAGCTTTCTTT
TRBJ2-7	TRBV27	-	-	CASSLIPGGYEQYF	TGTGCCAGCAGTTTAATACCAGGTGGCTACGAGCAGTACTTC
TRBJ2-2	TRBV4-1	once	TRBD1	CASSQDQRQGITGELFF	TGCGCCAGCAGCCAAGATCAGAGACAGGGAATCACCGGGGAGCTGTTTTTT
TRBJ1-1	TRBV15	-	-	CATSNPPTYPNTEAFF	TGTGCCACCAGCAACCCTCCGACATACCCGAACACTGAAGCTTTCTTT
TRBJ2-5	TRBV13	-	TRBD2	CASSRGTRRPSGRQETQYF	TGTGCCAGCAGCCGAGGGACGCGTAGGCCTAGCGGGAGGCAAGAGACCCAGTACTTC
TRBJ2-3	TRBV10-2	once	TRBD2	CASSRPGGSTDTQYF	TGCGCCAGCAGTAGACCGGGGGGTAGCACAGATACGCAGTATTTT
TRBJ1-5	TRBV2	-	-	CASSGQEHNQPQHF	TGTGCCAGCAGTGGACAGGAACACAATCAGCCCCAGCATTTT
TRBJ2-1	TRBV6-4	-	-	CASSEGLNNEQFF	TGTGCCAGCAGTGAGGGACTCAACAATGAGCAGTTCTTC
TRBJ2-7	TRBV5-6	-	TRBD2	CASRPGGRYSHEQYF	TGTGCCAGCAGGCCGGGCGGGAGGTATTCCCACGAGCAGTACTTC
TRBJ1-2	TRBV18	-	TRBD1	CASSPGTGESGYTF	TGTGCCAGCTCGCCCGGGACAGGGGAGAGTGGCTACACCTTC